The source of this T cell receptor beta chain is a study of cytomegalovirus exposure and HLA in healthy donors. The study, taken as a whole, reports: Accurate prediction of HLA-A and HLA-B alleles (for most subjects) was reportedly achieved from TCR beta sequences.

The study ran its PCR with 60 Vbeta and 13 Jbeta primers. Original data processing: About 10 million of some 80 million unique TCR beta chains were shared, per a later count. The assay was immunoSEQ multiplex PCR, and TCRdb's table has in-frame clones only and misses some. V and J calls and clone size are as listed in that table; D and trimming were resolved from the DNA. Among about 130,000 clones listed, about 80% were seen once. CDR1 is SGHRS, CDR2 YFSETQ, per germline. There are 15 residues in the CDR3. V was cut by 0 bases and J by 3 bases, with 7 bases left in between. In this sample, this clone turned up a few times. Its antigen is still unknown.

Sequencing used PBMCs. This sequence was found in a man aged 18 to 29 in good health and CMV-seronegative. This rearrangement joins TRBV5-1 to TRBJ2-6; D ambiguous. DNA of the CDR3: TGCGCCAGCAGCTTGGGGCCAGGTGGGGCCAACGTCCTGACTTTC. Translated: CASSLGPGGANVLTF.